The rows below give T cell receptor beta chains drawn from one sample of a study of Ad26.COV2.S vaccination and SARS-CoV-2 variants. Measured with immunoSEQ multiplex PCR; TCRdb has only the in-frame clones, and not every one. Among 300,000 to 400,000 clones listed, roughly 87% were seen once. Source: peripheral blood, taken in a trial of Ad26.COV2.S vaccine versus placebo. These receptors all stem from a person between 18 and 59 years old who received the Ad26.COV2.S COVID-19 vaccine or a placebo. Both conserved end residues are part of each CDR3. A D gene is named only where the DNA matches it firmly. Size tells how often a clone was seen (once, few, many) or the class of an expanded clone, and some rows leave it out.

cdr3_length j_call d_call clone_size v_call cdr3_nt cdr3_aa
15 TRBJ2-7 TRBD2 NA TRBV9 TGTGCCAGCAGCCCCCGGTTGTCGGGACTAGGCGAGCAGTACTTC CASSPRLSGLGEQYF
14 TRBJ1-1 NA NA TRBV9 TGTGCCAGCAGCGTTAGGGGTGGCGGCACTGAAGCTTTCTTT CASSVRGGGTEAFF
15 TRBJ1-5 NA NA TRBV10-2 TGCGCCAGCAGTGCGGGTAGGGCCGGCAATCAGCCCCAGCATTTT CASSAGRAGNQPQHF
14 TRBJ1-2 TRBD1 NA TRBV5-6 TGTGCCAGCAGCTTGGGGGACAGTAACTATGGCTACACCTTC CASSLGDSNYGYTF
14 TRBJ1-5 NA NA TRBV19 TGTGCCAGTAGTATGGACCGCACGATCGGGCCCCAGCATTTT CASSMDRTIGPQHF
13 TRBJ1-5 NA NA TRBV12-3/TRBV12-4 TGTGCCAGCAGCCCCGGGGCGGGTCAGTCCCAGCATTTT CASSPGAGQSQHF
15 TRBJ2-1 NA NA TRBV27 TGTGCCAGCAGCCTACTAGGGGACCGATACAATGAGCAGTTCTTC CASSLLGDRYNEQFF
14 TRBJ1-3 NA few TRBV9 TGTGCCAGCAGCCGGGGGGGGGCTGGAAACACCATATATTTT CASSRGGAGNTIYF
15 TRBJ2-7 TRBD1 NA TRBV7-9 TGTGCCAGCAGTTCACAGTTGGGACAGGGCTACGAGCAGTACTTC CASSSQLGQGYEQYF
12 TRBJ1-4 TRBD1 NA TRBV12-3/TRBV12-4 TGTGCCAGCAGGGACAGGGGAGAAAAACTGTTTTTT CASRDRGEKLFF
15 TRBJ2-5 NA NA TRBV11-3 TGTGCCAGCAGCCGTCGAACAGGCGCTCAAGAGACCCAGTACTTC CASSRRTGAQETQYF
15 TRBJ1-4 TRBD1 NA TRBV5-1 TGCGCCAGCAGCTTGGCTGCGACAGGGGGGGAAAAACTGTTTTTT CASSLAATGGEKLFF
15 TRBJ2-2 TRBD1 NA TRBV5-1 TGCGCCAGCAGCTTGGGACAGGGGAACACCGGGGAGCTGTTTTTT CASSLGQGNTGELFF
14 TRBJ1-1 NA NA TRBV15 TGTGCCACCAGCAGAGGAGGGGGGATCACTGAAGCTTTCTTT CATSRGGGITEAFF
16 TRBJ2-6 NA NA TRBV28 TGTGCCAGCGGTTCGGGGGGCGGCTCTGGGGCCAACGTCCTGACTTTC CASGSGGGSGANVLTF
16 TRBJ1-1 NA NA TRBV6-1 TGTGCCAGCAGTGAACTCCCTACGGGGGGAGAAACTGAAGCTTTCTTT CASSELPTGGETEAFF
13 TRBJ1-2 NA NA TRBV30 TGTGCCTGGATGAGGCAGGATAACTATGGCTACACCTTC CAWMRQDNYGYTF
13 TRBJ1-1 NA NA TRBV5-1 TGCGCCAGCAGCTTAGGCAGGGACACTGAAGCTTTCTTT CASSLGRDTEAFF
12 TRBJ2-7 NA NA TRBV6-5 TGTGCCAGCAGTTATGGGCCGTACGAGCAGTACTTC CASSYGPYEQYF
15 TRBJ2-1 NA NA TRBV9 TGTGCCAGCAGCGTAAGCGCGAGCTCCTACAATGAGCAGTTCTTC CASSVSASSYNEQFF
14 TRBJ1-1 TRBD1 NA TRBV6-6 TGTGCCAGCAGTACGACAGGGCGCGGCACTGAAGCTTTCTTT CASSTTGRGTEAFF
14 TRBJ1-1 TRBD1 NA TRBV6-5 TGTGCCAGCATTACTTCGACAGGGCTCACTGAAGCTTTCTTT CASITSTGLTEAFF
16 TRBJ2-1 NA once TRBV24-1 TGTGCCACCAGTGATACCGGGATGCGGAGTCCCAATGAGCAGTTCTTC CATSDTGMRSPNEQFF
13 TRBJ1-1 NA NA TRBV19 TGTGCCAGTACCCTGGGGGTGGGGGCTGAAGCTTTCTTT CASTLGVGAEAFF
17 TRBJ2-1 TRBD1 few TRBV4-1 TGCGCCAGCAGCCTCACCCTGAGACAGGGTGAAGCCGGGGAGCAGTTCTTC CASSLTLRQGEAGEQFF
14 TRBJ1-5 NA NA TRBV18 TGTGCCAGCTCACCGGACGCGGCCAATCAGCCCCAGCATTTT CASSPDAANQPQHF
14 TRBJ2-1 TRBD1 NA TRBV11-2 TGTGCCAGCAGCTTAGACAGGGGGTATCGGGAGCAGTTCTTC CASSLDRGYREQFF
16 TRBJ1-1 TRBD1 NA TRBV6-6 TGTGCCAGCAGTTACGGGGACAGGGGAATGAACACTGAAGCTTTCTTT CASSYGDRGMNTEAFF
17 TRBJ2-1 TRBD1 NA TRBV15 TGTGCCACCAGCAGAGATGTAGGGACAGGGGGTCCGAATGAGCAGTTCTTC CATSRDVGTGGPNEQFF
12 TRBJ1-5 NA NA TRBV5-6 TGTGCCAGCAGCTCGTTCGTGGGGGTCCAGCATTTT CASSSFVGVQHF
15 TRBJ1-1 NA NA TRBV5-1 TGCGCCAGCAGCGCTGACAGACAACGGAACACTGAAGCTTTCTTT CASSADRQRNTEAFF